Given below is one T cell receptor beta chain in context. Repertoires were generated with immunoSEQ multiplex PCR, while TCRdb's copy carries only in-frame clones and drops some. The sample carries around 280,000 clones, 86% recorded once. The sample belongs to a study of blood T cell repertoires in COVID-19. Germline V CDR1 and CDR2: SGHNT, YYREEE (reference sequence). V shed 4 bases, J shed 0 bases, and the junction held 9 bases outside the gene matches. There are 16 residues in the CDR3. This clonotype originated in a woman aged 25 to 39 who had recovered from COVID-19. The rearrangement uses TRBV5-4 and TRBJ1-2; 7 bases map to TRBD1. Sequenced material: peripheral blood. The CDR3 is CASSPTPGQTNYGYTF. In DNA, the CDR3 is TGTGCCAGCAGCCCGACGCCGGGACAGACTAACTATGGCTACACCTTC.